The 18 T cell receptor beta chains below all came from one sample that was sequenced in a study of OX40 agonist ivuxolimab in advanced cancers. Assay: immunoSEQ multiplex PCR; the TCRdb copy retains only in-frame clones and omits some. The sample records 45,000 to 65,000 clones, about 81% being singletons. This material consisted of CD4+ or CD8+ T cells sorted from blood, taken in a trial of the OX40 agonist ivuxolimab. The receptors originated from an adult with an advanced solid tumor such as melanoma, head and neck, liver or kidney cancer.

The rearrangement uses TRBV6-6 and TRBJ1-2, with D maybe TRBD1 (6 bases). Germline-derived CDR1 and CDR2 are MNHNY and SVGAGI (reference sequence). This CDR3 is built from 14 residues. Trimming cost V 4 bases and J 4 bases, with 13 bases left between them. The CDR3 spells CASSSWGPSYGYTF. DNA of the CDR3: TGTGCCAGCAGTTCGTGGGGGCCTTCCTATGGCTACACCTTC.

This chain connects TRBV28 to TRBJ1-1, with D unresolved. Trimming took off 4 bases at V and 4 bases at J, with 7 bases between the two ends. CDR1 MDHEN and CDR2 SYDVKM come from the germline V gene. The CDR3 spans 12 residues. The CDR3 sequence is CASSSGGTEAFF. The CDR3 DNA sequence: TGTGCCAGCAGTTCCGGAGGCACTGAAGCTTTCTTT. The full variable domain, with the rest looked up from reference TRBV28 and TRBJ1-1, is DVKVTQSSRYLVKRTGEKVFLECVQDMDHENMFWYRQDPGLGLRLIYFSYDVKMKEKGDIPEGYSVSREKKERFSLILESASTNQTSMYLCASSSGGTEAFFGQGTRLTVV.

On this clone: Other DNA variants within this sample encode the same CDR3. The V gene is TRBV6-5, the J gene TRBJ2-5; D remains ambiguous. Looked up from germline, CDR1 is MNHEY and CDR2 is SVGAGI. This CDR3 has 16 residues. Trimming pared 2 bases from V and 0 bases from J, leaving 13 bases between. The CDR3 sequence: CASSYRRPRNQETQYF. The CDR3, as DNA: TGTGCCAGCAGTTACCGCCGTCCTCGAAACCAAGAGACCCAGTACTTC.

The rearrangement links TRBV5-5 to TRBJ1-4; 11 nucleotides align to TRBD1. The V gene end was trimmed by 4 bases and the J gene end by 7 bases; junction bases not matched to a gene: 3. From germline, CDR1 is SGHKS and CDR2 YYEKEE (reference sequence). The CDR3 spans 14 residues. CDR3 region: CASSPDRGREKLFF. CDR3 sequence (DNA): TGTGCCAGCAGCCCGGACAGGGGGCGTGAAAAACTGTTTTTT.

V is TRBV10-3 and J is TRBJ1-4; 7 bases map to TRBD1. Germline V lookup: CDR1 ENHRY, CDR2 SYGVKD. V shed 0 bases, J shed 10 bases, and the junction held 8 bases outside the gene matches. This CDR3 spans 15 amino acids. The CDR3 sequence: CAISESTRTGGKLFF. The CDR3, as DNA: TGTGCCATCAGTGAGTCGACGCGGACAGGTGGAAAACTGTTTTTT.

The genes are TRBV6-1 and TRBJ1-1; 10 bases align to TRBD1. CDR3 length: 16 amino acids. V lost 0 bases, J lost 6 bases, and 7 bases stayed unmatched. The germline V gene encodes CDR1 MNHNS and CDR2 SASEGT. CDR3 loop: CASSEAGTGVGAEAFF. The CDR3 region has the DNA TGTGCCAGCAGTGAAGCCGGGACAGGGGTCGGCGCTGAAGCTTTCTTT.

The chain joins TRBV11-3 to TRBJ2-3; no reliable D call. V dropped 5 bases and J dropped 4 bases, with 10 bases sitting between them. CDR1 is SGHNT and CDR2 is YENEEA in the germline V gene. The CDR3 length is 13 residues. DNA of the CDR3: TGTGCCAGCAGCCCCGGGCTGTCAGATACGCAGTATTTT. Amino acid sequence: CASSPGLSDTQYF.

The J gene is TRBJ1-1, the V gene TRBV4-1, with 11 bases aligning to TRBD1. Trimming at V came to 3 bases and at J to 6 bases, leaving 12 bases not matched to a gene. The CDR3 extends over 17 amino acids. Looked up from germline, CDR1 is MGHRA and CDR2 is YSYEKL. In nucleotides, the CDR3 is TGCGCCAGCAGCCAGTTCCCGGGACAGGGGGTTGTACCTGAAGCTTTCTTT. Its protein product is CASSQFPGQGVVPEAFF.

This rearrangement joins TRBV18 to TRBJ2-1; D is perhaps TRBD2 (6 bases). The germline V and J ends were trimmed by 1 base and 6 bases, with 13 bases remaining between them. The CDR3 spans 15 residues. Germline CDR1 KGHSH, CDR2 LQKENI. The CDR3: CASSPQGLLFNEQFF. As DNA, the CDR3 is TGTGCCAGCTCACCACAGGGACTTCTTTTCAATGAGCAGTTCTTC.

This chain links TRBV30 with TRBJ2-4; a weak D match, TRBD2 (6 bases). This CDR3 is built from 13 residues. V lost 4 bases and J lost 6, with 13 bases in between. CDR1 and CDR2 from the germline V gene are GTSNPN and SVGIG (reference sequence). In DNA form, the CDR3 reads TGTGCCTGGAACCCGGGACTCGTAAACATTCAGTACTTC. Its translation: CAWNPGLVNIQYF.

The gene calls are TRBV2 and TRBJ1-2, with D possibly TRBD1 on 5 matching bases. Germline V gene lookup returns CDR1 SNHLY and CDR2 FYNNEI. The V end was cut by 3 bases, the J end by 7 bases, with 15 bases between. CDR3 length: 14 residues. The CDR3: CASSEGGDGIGYTF. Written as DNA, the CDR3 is TGTGCCAGCAGTGAGGGGGGGGACGGGATTGGCTACACCTTC.

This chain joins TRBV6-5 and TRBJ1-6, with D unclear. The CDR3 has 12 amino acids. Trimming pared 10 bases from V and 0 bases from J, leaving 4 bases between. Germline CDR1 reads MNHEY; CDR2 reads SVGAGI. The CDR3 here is CATRSYNSPLHF. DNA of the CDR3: TGTGCCACTCGCTCCTATAATTCACCCCTCCACTTT.

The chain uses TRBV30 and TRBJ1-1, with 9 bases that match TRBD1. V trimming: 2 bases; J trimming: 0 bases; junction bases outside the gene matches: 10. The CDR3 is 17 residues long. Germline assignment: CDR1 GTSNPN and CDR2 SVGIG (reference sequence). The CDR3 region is CAWSLWTGAFMNTEAFF. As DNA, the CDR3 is TGTGCCTGGAGTCTTTGGACAGGGGCGTTCATGAACACTGAAGCTTTCTTT.

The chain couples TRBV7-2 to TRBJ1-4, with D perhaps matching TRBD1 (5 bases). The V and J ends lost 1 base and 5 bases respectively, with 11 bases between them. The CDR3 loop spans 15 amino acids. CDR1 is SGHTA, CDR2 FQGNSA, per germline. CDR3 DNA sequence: TGTGCCAGCAGCTTAGGGGCAGGGAGGAATGAAAAACTGTTTTTT. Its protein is CASSLGAGRNEKLFF.

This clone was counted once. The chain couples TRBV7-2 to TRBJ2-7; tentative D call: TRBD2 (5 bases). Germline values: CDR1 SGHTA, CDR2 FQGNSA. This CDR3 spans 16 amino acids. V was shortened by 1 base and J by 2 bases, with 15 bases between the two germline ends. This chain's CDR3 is CASSLESTTGTYEQYF. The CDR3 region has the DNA TGTGCCAGCAGCTTAGAATCTACGACGGGAACCTACGAGCAGTACTTC. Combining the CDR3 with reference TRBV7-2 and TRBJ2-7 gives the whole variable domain GAGVSQSPSNKVTEKGKDVELRCDPISGHTALYWYRQSLGQGLEFLIYFQGNSAPDKSGLPSDRFSAERTGGSVSTLTIQRTQQEDSAVYLCASSLESTTGTYEQYFGPGTRLTVT.

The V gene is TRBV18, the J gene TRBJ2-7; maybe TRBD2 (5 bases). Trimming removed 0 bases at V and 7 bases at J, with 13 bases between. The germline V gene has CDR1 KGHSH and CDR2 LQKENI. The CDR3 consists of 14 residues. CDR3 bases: TGTGCCAGCTCACCACCGGCCGGGGTGGGGGAGCAGTACTTC. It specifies CASSPPAGVGEQYF.

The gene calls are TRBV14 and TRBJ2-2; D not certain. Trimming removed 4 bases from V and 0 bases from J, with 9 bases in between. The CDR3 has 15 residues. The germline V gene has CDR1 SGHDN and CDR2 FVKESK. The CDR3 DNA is TGTGCCAGCAGCCCTACAACAGCGAACACCGGGGAGCTGTTTTTT. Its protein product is CASSPTTANTGELFF.

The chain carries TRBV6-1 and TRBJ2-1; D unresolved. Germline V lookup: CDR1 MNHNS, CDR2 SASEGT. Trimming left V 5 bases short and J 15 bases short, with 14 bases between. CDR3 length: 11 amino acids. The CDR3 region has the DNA TGTGCCAGCAGTTACGGAATTTATCGGTTCTTC. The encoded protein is CASSYGIYRFF.